The next 10 T cell receptor beta chains were all read from a single sample in a study of shared clonotypes between healthy human individuals. Profiled with immunoSEQ multiplex PCR; TCRdb holds only in-frame clones, not every one. The sample records 2 million to 3 million clones, approximately 93% being singletons. Sequencing was carried out using naive CD4+ T cells from PBMCs. Subset meaning: CD45RA+ positively selected. Receptors originate from a young man in good health. Some clones in this sample may be carry-over from other donors' samples.

The rearrangement joins TRBV10-3 to TRBJ2-5; a weak D match, TRBD2 (6 bases). Germline V CDR1 and CDR2: ENHRY, SYGVKD. Deletions cut 7 bases from V and 2 bases from J, with 17 bases between. The CDR3 runs 15 residues. CDR3 nucleotides: TGTGCCATCAATCCGGGGGTGGGGGTACAAGAGACCCAGTACTTC. This sequence encodes CAINPGVGVQETQYF.

The chain couples TRBV5-5 to TRBJ2-7; 10 bases map to TRBD1. Unmatched junction bases numbered 12, after V lost 5 bases and J lost 7 bases. CDR1 is SGHKS and CDR2 is YYEKEE in the germline V gene (reference sequence). This CDR3 contains 15 residues. The chain's CDR3 is CASRAGDRGFWEQYF. As DNA, the CDR3 is TGTGCCAGCAGAGCGGGGGACAGGGGTTTTTGGGAGCAGTACTTC.

The rearrangement uses TRBV6-1 and TRBJ1-4; D is possibly TRBD1 (5 bases). The length of the CDR3 is 12 residues. Trimming left V 6 bases short and J 7 bases short, with 9 bases between. In germline, CDR1 is MNHNS, CDR2 SASEGT. CDR3 bases: TGTGCCAGCAGCAGGGAGAGTGAAAAACTGTTTTTT. Protein product: CASSRESEKLFF.

Points on this clone: This sample includes further DNA sequences coding for the same CDR3. This chain joins TRBV30 and TRBJ1-3, with D unresolved. Germline-derived CDR1 and CDR2 are GTSNPN and SVGIG (reference sequence). CDR3 length equals 12 residues. The germline V and J ends were trimmed by 2 bases and 0 bases, with 2 bases remaining between them. CDR3 bases: TGTGCCTGGAGTACCTCTGGAAACACCATATATTTT. Translating gives CAWSTSGNTIYF.

This chain joins TRBV10-1 and TRBJ1-1; D perhaps matches TRBD1 (5 bases). The CDR3 consists of 14 residues. Germline lookup yields CDR1 WNHNN and CDR2 SYGVQD (reference sequence). V was trimmed by 5 bases and J by 1 base, leaving 11 bases between them. Here the CDR3 reads CASSPGTTNTEAFF. The CDR3 DNA reads as TGCGCCAGCAGTCCCGGGACGACGAACACTGAAGCTTTCTTT.

This chain uses TRBV4-1 with TRBJ2-1; D is undetermined. The CDR3 is 13 amino acids. Trimming cost V 1 base and J 5 bases, with 6 bases left between them. Germline values: CDR1 MGHRA, CDR2 YSYEKL. The CDR3 nucleotides are TGCGCCAGCAGCCAAGGTCTAGACAATGAGCAGTTCTTC. Translating gives CASSQGLDNEQFF.

A word on this clone: Distinct nucleotide sequences in the sample also encode this CDR3. This chain joins TRBV28 and TRBJ2-5; 12 nucleotides align to TRBD2. Germline CDR1 MDHEN, CDR2 SYDVKM. CDR3 length equals 16 residues. V was pared by 4 bases and J by 4 bases, with 7 bases of the junction left unmatched. DNA of the CDR3: TGTGCCAGCAGTTCCCGACTAGCGGGAGTTCGAGAGACCCAGTACTTC. Its protein is CASSSRLAGVRETQYF.

V gene TRBV9 combines with J gene TRBJ2-3; TRBD1 might be the D (5 bases). Trimming left V 3 bases short and J 4 bases short, with 15 bases between. The CDR3 loop spans 15 amino acids. In germline, CDR1 is SGDLS, CDR2 YYNGEE. The CDR3 DNA is TGTGCCAGCAGCGAGGGGCAGTTAGCCGCAGATACGCAGTATTTT. Encoded protein: CASSEGQLAADTQYF.

The CDR3 sequence is CASSSRQEISYNEQFF. DNA for the CDR3: TGTGCCAGTAGTAGTAGACAGGAAATCTCCTACAATGAGCAGTTCTTC. The chain joins TRBV19 to TRBJ2-1; possible D gene TRBD1, 6 bases. Germline V gives CDR1 LNHDA, CDR2 SQIVND (reference sequence). This CDR3 is 16 amino acids long. The V and J ends lost 4 bases and 0 bases respectively, with 13 bases between them.

Remarks on this clone: Other DNA sequences of this sample code for an identical CDR3. J is TRBJ1-3 and V is TRBV28, with a tentative D call TRBD1 (5 bases). This CDR3 has 14 amino acids. The germline gives CDR1 MDHEN, CDR2 SYDVKM. Between the trimmed V and J ends, which lost 5 bases and 1 base, there was a span of 9 bases. This CDR3 reads CASSLGPSGNTIYF. The CDR3 DNA is TGTGCCAGCAGTCTGGGGCCTTCTGGAAACACCATATATTTT.